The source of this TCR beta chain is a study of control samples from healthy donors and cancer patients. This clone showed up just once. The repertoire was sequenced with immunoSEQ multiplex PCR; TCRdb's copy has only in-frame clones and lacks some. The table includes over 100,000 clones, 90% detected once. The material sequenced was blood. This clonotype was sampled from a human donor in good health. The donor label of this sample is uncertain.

Written as DNA, the CDR3 is TGTGCCAGCAGTCAGGACTGGAGTATCAATGAGCAGTTCTTC. The encoded protein is CASSQDWSINEQFF. This chain links TRBV6-5 with TRBJ2-1, with a tentative D call TRBD2 (5 bases). The germline V gene has CDR1 MNHEY and CDR2 SVGAGI. The CDR3 runs 14 residues. The V end lost 5 bases, the J end lost 6 bases, and 14 bases lay between the germline ends.